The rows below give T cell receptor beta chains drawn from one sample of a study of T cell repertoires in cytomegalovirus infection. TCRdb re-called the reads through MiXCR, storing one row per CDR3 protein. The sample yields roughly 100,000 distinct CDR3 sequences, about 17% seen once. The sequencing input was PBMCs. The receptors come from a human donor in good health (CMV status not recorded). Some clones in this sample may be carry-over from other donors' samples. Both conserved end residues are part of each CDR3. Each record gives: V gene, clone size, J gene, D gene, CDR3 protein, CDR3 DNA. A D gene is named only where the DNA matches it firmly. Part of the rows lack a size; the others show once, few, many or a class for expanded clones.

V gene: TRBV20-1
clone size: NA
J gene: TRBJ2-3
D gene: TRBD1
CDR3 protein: CSAKDLAGGFSDTQYF
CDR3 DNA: TGCAGTGCTAAGGATTTGGCAGGGGGCTTTTCAGATACGCAGTATTTT

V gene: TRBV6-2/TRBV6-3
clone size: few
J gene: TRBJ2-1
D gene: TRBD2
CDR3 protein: CASSQPGLASYNEQFF
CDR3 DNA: TGTGCCAGCAGTCAACCGGGACTAGCGTCCTACAATGAGCAGTTCTTC

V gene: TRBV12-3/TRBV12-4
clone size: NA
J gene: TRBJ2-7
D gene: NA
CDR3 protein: CASSPSGMSSYEQYF
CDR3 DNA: TGTGCCAGCAGCCCGAGCGGCATGAGCTCCTACGAGCAGTACTTC

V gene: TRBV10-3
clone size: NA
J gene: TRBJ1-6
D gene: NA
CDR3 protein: CAAPPRGANSPLHF
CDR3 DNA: TGTGCCGCCCCACCCAGGGGCGCAAATTCACCCCTCCACTTT

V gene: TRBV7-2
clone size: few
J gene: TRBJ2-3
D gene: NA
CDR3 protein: CASSPVRSVDTQYF
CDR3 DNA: TGTGCCAGCAGCCCCGTCAGATCAGTAGATACGCAGTATTTT

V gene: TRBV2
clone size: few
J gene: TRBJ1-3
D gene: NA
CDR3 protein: CASSQSSALGNTIYF
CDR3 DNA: TGTGCCAGCAGTCAGAGCAGCGCTCTTGGAAACACCATATATTTT

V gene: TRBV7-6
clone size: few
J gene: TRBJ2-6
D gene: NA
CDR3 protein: CASQEGTGANVLTF
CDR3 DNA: TGTGCCTCTCAGGAGGGGACTGGGGCCAACGTCCTGACTTTC

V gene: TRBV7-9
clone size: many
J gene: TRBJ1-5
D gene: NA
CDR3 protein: CASSLGVGGRGNQPQHF
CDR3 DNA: TGTGCCAGCAGCTTAGGAGTCGGGGGAAGAGGGAATCAGCCCCAGCATTTT

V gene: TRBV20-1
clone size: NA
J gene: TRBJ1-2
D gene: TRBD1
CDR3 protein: CSARGTGGAYGYTF
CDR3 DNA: TGCAGTGCTAGAGGGACAGGGGGCGCCTATGGCTACACCTTC

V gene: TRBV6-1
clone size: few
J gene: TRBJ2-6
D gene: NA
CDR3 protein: CASSEKWLGASANVLTF
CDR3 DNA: TGTGCCAGCAGTGAAAAGTGGCTTGGAGCCTCGGCCAACGTCCTGACTTTC

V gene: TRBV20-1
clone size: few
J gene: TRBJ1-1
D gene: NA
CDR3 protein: CSASWETEAFF
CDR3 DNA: TGCAGTGCTAGTTGGGAGACTGAAGCTTTCTTT

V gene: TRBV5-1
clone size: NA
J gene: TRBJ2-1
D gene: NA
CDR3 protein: CASSVQDREQFF
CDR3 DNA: TGCGCCAGCAGCGTACAGGACCGTGAGCAGTTCTTC

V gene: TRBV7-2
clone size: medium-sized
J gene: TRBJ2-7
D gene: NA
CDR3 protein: CASSLARRYEQYF
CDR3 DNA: TGTGCCAGCAGCTTAGCGCGGAGATACGAGCAGTACTTC

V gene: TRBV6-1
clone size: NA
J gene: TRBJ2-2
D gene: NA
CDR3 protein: CASSRLSIGLMTGELFF
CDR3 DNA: TGTGCCAGCAGTCGTCTTTCTATTGGGCTGATGACCGGGGAGCTGTTTTTT

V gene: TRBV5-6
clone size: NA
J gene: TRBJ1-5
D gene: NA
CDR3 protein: CASSFRYGPRNQPQHF
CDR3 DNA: TGTGCCAGCAGCTTCAGGTATGGACCGCGCAATCAGCCCCAGCATTTT

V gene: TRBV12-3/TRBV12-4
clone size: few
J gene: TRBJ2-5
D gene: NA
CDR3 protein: CASTDKFLGAQYF
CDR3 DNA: TGTGCCAGCACAGACAAGTTCTTGGGGGCCCAGTACTTC

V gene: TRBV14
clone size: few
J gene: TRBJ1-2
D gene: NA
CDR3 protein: CASSQATDLGYTF
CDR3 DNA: TGTGCCAGCAGCCAAGCTACGGATTTAGGCTACACCTTC

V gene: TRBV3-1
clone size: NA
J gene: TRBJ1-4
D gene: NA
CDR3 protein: CASSHPGPAGGEKLFF
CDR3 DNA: TGTGCCAGCAGCCACCCCGGGCCTGCTGGAGGTGAAAAACTGTTTTTT

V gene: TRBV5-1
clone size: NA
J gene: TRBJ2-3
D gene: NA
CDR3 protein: CASSLTESTDTQYF
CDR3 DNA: TGCGCCAGCAGCTTGACAGAGAGCACAGATACGCAGTATTTT

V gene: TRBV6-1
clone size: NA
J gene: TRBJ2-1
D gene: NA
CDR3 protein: CASTRDSYNEQFF
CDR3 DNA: TGTGCCAGCACCCGCGACAGTTACAATGAGCAGTTCTTC

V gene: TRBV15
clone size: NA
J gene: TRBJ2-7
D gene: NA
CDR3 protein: CATSREGISYEQYF
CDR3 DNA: TGTGCCACCAGCAGGGAAGGCATCTCCTACGAGCAGTACTTC

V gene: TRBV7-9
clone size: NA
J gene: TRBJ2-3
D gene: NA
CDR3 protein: CASSLRAGSSTDTQYF
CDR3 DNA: TGTGCCAGCAGCTTACGTGCAGGGTCCTCCACAGATACGCAGTATTTT

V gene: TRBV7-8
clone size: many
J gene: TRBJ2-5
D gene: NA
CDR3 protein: CASSPVGTQYF
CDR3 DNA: TGTGCCAGCAGCCCAGTGGGGACCCAGTACTTC

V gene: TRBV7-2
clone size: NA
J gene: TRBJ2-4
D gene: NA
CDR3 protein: CASSPPGAKNIQYF
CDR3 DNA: TGTGCCAGCAGCCCCCCCGGAGCCAAAAACATTCAGTACTTC

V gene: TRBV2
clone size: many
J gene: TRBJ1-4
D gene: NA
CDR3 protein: CASYRSNEKLFF
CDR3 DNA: TGTGCCAGTTACAGATCTAATGAAAAACTGTTTTTT

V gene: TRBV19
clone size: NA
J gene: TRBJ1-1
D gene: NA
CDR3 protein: CASRYSTGAMNTEAFF
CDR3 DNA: TGTGCCAGTAGATACTCAACGGGAGCGATGAACACTGAAGCTTTCTTT

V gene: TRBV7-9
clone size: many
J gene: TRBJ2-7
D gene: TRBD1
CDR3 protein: CASSLSRDSKASQYF
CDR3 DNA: TGTGCCAGCAGCCTATCCCGGGACAGCAAAGCCTCGCAGTACTTC

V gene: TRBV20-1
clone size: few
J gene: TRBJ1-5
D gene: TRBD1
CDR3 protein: CSARETGKQPQHF
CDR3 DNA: TGCAGTGCTAGAGAGACAGGGAAACAGCCCCAGCATTTT

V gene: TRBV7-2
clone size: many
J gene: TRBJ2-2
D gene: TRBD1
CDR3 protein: CASSSRDRGRGELFF
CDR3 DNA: TGTGCCAGCAGCTCCCGGGACAGGGGACGTGGGGAGCTGTTTTTT

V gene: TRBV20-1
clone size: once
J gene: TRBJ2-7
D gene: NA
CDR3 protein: CSATVLQGFYEQYF
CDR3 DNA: TGCAGTGCTACCGTACTACAGGGATTCTACGAGCAGTACTTC

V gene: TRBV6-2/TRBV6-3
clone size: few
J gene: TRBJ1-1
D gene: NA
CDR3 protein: CASSYMVNTEAFF
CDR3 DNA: TGTGCCAGCAGTTACATGGTGAACACTGAAGCTTTCTTT

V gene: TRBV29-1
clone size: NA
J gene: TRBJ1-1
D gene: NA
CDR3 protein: CSVAGSGALDAFF
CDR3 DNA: TGCAGCGTTGCTGGGTCAGGGGCCCTAGACGCTTTCTTT

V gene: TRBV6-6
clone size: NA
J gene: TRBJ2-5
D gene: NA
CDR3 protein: CASRLQQETQYF
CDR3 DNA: TGTGCCAGCAGGTTACAGCAAGAGACCCAGTACTTC

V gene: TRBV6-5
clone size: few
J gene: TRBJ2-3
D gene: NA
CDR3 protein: CASSYGGLHLTDTQYF
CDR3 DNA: TGTGCCAGCAGTTACGGGGGACTTCACCTCACAGATACGCAGTATTTT

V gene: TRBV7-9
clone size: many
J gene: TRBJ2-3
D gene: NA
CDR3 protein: CASSQPVGDTQYF
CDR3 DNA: TGTGCCAGCAGCCAACCCGTCGGGGATACGCAGTATTTT

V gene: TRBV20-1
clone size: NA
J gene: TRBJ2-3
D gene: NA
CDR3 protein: CSAPDGVRNTQYF
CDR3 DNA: TGCAGTGCCCCCGACGGGGTTCGAAATACGCAGTATTTT

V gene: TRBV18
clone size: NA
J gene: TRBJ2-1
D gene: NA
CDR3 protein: CASSPRGESDEQLF
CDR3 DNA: TGTGCCAGCTCACCGAGGGGGGAGAGCGATGAGCAGTTATTC

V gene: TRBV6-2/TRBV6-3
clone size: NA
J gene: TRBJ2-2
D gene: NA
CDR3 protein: CASKPDSGTGELFF
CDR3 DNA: TGTGCCAGCAAGCCGGACTCCGGCACCGGGGAGCTGTTTTTT

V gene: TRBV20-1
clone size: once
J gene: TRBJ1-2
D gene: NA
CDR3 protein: CSASRDAFGYTF
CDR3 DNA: TGCAGTGCTAGCCGGGACGCCTTTGGCTACACCTTC

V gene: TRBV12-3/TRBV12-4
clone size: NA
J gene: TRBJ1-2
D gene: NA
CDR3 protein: CASSSGLRGYTF
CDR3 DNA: TGTGCCAGCAGTTCGGGATTGCGGGGCTACACCTTC

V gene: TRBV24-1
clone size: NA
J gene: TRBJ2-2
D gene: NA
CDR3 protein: CATSDSWARDTGELFF
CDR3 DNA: TGTGCCACCAGTGATTCTTGGGCGCGGGACACCGGGGAGCTGTTTTTT

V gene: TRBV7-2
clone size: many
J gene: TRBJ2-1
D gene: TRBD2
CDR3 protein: CASSLWGGGINNEQFF
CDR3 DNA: TGTGCCAGCAGCTTATGGGGCGGGGGGATAAACAATGAGCAGTTCTTC

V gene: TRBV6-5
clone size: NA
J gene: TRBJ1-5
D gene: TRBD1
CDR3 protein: CASSLLRTGSVFNQPQHF
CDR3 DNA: TGTGCCAGCAGTCTCCTTCGGACAGGCTCCGTTTTCAATCAGCCCCAGCATTTT

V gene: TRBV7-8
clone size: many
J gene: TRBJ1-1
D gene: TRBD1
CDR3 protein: CASSIRQGEGNTEAFF
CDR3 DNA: TGTGCCAGCAGCATACGGCAGGGGGAGGGGAACACTGAAGCTTTCTTT

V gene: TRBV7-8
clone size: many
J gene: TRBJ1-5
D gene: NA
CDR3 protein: CASSLDSGAELNQPQHF
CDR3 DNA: TGTGCCAGCAGCTTAGATTCGGGAGCCGAGCTTAATCAGCCCCAGCATTTT

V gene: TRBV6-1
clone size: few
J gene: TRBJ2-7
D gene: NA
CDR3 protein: CASGTSILGRYEQYF
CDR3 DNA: TGTGCCAGCGGAACTAGCATCCTCGGGCGCTACGAGCAGTACTTC

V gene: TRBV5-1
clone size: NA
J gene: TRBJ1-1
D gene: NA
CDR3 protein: CASSLGRDTEAFF
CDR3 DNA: TGCGCCAGCAGCTTAGGCAGGGACACTGAAGCTTTCTTT

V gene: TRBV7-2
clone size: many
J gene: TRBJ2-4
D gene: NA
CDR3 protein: CASSLEPLLAKNIQYF
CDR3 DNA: TGTGCCAGCAGCTTAGAACCGTTACTAGCCAAAAACATTCAGTACTTC

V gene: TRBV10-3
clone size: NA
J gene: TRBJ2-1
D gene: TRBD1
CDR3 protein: CAISELQGEGQFF
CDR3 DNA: TGTGCCATCAGTGAACTTCAGGGGGAAGGGCAGTTCTTC

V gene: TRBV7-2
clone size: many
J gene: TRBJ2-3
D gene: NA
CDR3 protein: CASHLRSTDTQYF
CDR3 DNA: TGTGCCAGCCATCTTAGGAGCACAGATACGCAGTATTTT